This is a list of T cell receptor beta chains from one sample in a study of cytomegalovirus exposure and HLA in healthy donors. Clones were read by immunoSEQ multiplex PCR, and TCRdb kept only the in-frame ones, dropping some. The data contain some 62,000 clones, around 87% of them seen just once; the ten biggest clones take up more than 1.4%. The sequencing input was PBMCs. These receptors were taken from a man younger than 35 in good health and CMV-seronegative. Each CDR3 is given with its conserved first and last residue. A D gene is named only where the DNA matches it firmly. Clone size is stated in some rows and not others, as once, few, many or a class when expanded.

13	.	.	TRBV30	TRBJ2-3	TGTGCCTGGAGTATACAGGGCACAGATACGCAGTATTTT	CAWSIQGTDTQYF
13	.	once	TRBV4-2	TRBJ1-1	TGTGCCAGCAGCCAAGATCCGACAGGCGAAGCTTTCTTT	CASSQDPTGEAFF
14	TRBD1	.	TRBV13	TRBJ1-2	TGTGCCAGCAGCCCGGGACAGGGAAACTATGGCTACACCTTC	CASSPGQGNYGYTF
14	.	.	TRBV2	TRBJ1-6	TGTGCCAGCATGGCCTACGGCCAGGGGACACCCCTCCACTTT	CASMAYGQGTPLHF
12	.	.	TRBV11-1	TRBJ2-1	TGTGCCAGCGGTCTAGACGGTAATGAGCAGTTCTTC	CASGLDGNEQFF
13	.	.	TRBV10-3	TRBJ2-1	TGTGCCATGGGGAAGGGGGACTACAATGAGCAGTTCTTC	CAMGKGDYNEQFF
13	.	medium-sized	TRBV30	TRBJ2-1	TGTGCCTGGGAAGGACATGAAGGTACTGAGCAGTTCTTC	CAWEGHEGTEQFF
12	.	once	TRBV27	TRBJ2-7	TGTGCCAGCAGTTCAGGGTCCTACGAGCAGTACTTC	CASSSGSYEQYF
14	.	.	TRBV29-1	TRBJ2-7	TGCAGCGTTGAAGGGGACACAGTCTCCTACGAGCAGTACTTC	CSVEGDTVSYEQYF
14	.	.	TRBV7-2	TRBJ2-1	TGTGCCAGCAGCCGAGACAGAAATTACAATGAGCAGTTCTTC	CASSRDRNYNEQFF
13	.	.	TRBV5-6	TRBJ2-3	TGTGCCAGCAGCACGGACCGGGGAGATACGCAGTATTTT	CASSTDRGDTQYF
14	.	.	TRBV11-3	TRBJ2-2	TGTGCCAGCTCACAGGGCCCGAACACCGGGGAGCTGTTTTTT	CASSQGPNTGELFF
14	TRBD1	.	TRBV10-3	TRBJ1-2	TGTGCCATCAGTGTCAAGGGACAGGGGGGTTCCTACACCTTC	CAISVKGQGGSYTF